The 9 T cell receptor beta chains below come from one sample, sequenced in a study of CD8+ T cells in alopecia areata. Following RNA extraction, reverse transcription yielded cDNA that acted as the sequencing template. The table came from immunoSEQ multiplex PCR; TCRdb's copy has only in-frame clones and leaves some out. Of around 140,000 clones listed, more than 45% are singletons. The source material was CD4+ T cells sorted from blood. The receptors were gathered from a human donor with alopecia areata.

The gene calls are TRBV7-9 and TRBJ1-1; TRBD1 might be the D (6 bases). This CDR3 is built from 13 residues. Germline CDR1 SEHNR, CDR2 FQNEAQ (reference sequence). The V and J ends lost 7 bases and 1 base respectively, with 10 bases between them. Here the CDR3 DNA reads TGTGCCAGCACCGAACAGGGGAACACTGAAGCTTTCTTT. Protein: CASTEQGNTEAFF.

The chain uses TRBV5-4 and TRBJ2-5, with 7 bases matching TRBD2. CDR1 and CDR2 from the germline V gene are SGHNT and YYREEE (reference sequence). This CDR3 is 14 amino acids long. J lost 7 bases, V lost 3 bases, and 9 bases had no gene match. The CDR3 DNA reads TGTGCCAGCAGCTGGTCTAGCGGCCCCAGGACCCAGTACTTC. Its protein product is CASSWSSGPRTQYF.

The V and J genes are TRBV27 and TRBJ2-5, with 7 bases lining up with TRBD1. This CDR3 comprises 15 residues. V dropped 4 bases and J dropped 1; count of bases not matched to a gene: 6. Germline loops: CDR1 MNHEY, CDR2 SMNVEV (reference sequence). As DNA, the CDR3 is TGTGCCAGCAGTTCATTGACAGGGCTCCAAGAGACCCAGTACTTC. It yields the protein CASSSLTGLQETQYF.

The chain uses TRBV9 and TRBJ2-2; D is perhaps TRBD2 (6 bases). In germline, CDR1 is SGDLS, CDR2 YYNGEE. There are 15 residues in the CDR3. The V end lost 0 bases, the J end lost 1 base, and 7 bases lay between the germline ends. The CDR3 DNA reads TGTGCCAGCAGCGTAGTAGCGGTGAACACCGGGGAGCTGTTTTTT. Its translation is CASSVVAVNTGELFF. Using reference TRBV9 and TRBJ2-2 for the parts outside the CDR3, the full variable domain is DSGVTQTPKHLITATGQRVTLRCSPRSGDLSVYWYQQSLDQGLQFLIQYYNGEERAKGNILERFSAQQFPDLHSELNLSSLELGDSALYFCASSVVAVNTGELFFGEGSRLTVL.

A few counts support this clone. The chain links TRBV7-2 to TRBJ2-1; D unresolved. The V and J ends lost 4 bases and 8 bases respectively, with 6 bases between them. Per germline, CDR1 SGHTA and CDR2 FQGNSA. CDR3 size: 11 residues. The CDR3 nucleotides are TGTGCCAGCAGCTCGCAGTATGAGCAGTTCTTC. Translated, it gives CASSSQYEQFF.

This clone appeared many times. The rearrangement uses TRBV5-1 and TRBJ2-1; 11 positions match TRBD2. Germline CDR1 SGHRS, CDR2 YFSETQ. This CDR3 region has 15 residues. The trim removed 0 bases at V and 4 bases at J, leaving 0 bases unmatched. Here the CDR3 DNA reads TGCGCCAGCAGCTTGGCTAGCGGGAGGTACAATGAGCAGTTCTTC. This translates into CASSLASGRYNEQFF.

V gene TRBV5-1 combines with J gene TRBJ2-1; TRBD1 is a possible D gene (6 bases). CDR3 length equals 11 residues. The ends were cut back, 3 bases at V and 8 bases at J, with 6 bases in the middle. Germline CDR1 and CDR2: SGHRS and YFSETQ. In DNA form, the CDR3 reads TGCGCCAGCAGCTACAGGGATGAGCAGTTCTTC. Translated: CASSYRDEQFF.

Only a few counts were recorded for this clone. CDR3 DNA: TGCAGTGCTTGGGGACTAGATACGCAGTATTTT. Amino acids: CSAWGLDTQYF. The J gene is TRBJ2-3, the V gene TRBV20-1, with D possibly being TRBD2 (6 bases). CDR3 size: 11 residues. Trimming stripped 5 bases from V and 5 bases from J, with 8 bases between. From germline, CDR1 is DFQATT and CDR2 SNEGSKA (reference sequence).

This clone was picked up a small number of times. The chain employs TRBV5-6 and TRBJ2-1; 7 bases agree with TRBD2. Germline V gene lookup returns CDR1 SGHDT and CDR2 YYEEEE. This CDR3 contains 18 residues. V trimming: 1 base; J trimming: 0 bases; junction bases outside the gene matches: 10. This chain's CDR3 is CASSLLSGRDHSYNEQFF. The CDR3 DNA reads TGTGCCAGCAGCTTGTTGAGTGGGAGGGATCACTCCTACAATGAGCAGTTCTTC. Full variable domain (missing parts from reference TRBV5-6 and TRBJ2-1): DAGVTQSPTHLIKTRGQQVTLRCSPKSGHDTVSWYQQALGQGPQFIFQYYEEEERQRGNFPDRFSGHQFPNYSSELNVNALLLGDSALYLCASSLLSGRDHSYNEQFFGPGTRLTVL.